Below, 31 T cell receptor beta chains from the same sample are listed, as sequenced in a study of shared clonotypes between healthy human individuals. Libraries were prepared by immunoSEQ multiplex PCR; TCRdb keeps only in-frame clonotypes and omits some of them. The data hold a few million clones, with approximately 92% observed a single time. Sequencing was done on a sample of naive CD4+ T cells sorted from blood. Noted subset: CD45RA+ positively selected. These receptors came from a man between 18 and 35 years old in good health.

This clone has just a few counts. Within the sample, other DNA sequences also encode this same CDR3. The chain has TRBV7-9 and TRBJ1-6; D is undetermined. The CDR3 has 12 residues. With 1 base removed from V and 10 bases from J, the gap between germline ends came to 5 bases. Germline V lookup: CDR1 SEHNR, CDR2 FQNEAQ (reference sequence). The CDR3 DNA follows: TGTGCCAGCAGCTTAGGAGGCTCACCCCTCCACTTT. It specifies CASSLGGSPLHF.

This chain connects TRBV28 to TRBJ2-2; possibly TRBD1 or TRBD2 for D (5 bases each). Trimming cost V 5 bases and J 5 bases, with 18 bases left between them. The CDR3 has 16 residues. Germline V gene data show CDR1 as MDHEN and CDR2 as SYDVKM. CDR3 sequence: CASSTTPQGRTGELFF. The CDR3 DNA sequence: TGTGCCAGCAGTACAACCCCCCAGGGACGGACCGGGGAGCTGTTTTTT. The variable domain in full, with the rest retrieved from reference TRBV28 and TRBJ2-2, is DVKVTQSSRYLVKRTGEKVFLECVQDMDHENMFWYRQDPGLGLRLIYFSYDVKMKEKGDIPEGYSVSREKKERFSLILESASTNQTSMYLCASSTTPQGRTGELFFGEGSRLTVL.

The V gene is TRBV2, the J gene TRBJ2-7, with D possibly TRBD1 on 7 matching bases. Germline V gene sequence: CDR1 SNHLY, CDR2 FYNNEI. The V gene lost 7 bases and the J gene lost 1 base, with 17 bases spanning the gap. The CDR3 contains 15 residues. The CDR3 DNA follows: TGTGCCAGCACGGAGGGGGCCTATCGATCCTACGAGCAGTACTTC. Amino acid sequence: CASTEGAYRSYEQYF.

The chain joins TRBV2 to TRBJ1-1; 8 bases are a match to TRBD1. The V segment lost 7 bases and the J segment 4 bases; nucleotides outside the gene matches: 8. Germline CDR1 SNHLY, CDR2 FYNNEI. This CDR3 has 14 amino acids. The CDR3 reads CASIRTGQSTEAFF. DNA of the CDR3: TGTGCCAGCATTCGGACAGGGCAGAGCACTGAAGCTTTCTTT.

The chain links TRBV15 to TRBJ1-3, with D unclear. Germline V gives CDR1 LNHNV, CDR2 YYDKDF (reference sequence). Trimming took 1 base from V and 0 from J, leaving 13 bases between them. The CDR3 length is 17 residues. In nucleotides, the CDR3 is TGTGCCACCAGCAGAGTGGAAGGAAAGAGCTCTGGAAACACCATATATTTT. It encodes CATSRVEGKSSGNTIYF.

The chain carries TRBV6-6 and TRBJ1-2, with a weak D call TRBD1 (5 bases). The CDR3 is 14 amino acids. The V gene's germline CDR1 is MNHNY and CDR2 SVGAGI (reference sequence). V was clipped by 5 bases and J by 4 bases, with 14 bases between them. CDR3 nucleotides: TGTGCCAGCAGTCCCAGGGTAGCGGGCTATGGCTACACCTTC. This sequence encodes CASSPRVAGYGYTF.

The V call is TRBV7-9, the J call TRBJ2-6; D ambiguous. V was clipped by 0 bases and J by 0 bases, with 12 bases between them. Germline loops: CDR1 SEHNR, CDR2 FQNEAQ (reference sequence). The CDR3 is made up of 18 amino acids. CDR3 nucleotide sequence: TGTGCCAGCAGCTTAGCGGCTACGGAACTCTCTGGGGCCAACGTCCTGACTTTC. It is translated as CASSLAATELSGANVLTF. Full variable domain (rest looked up from reference TRBV7-9 and TRBJ2-6): DTGVSQNPRHKITKRGQNVTFRCDPISEHNRLYWYRQTLGQGPEFLTYFQNEAQLEKSRLLSDRFSAERPKGSFSTLEIQRTEQGDSAMYLCASSLAATELSGANVLTFGAGSRLTVL.

With respect to this clone: Other DNA sequences of this sample code for an identical CDR3. This rearrangement joins TRBV5-1 to TRBJ2-5; D might be TRBD1 or TRBD2, each matching 5 bases. Trimming cost V 0 bases and J 1 base, with 7 bases left between them. Germline CDR1 is SGHRS and CDR2 is YFSETQ. The CDR3 covers 14 residues. CDR3 nucleotide sequence: TGCGCCAGCAGCTTGGAAGGGACCCAAGAGACCCAGTACTTC. This gives the protein CASSLEGTQETQYF.

The rearrangement uses TRBV9 and TRBJ2-7; D is perhaps TRBD1 (5 bases). Germline V gives CDR1 SGDLS, CDR2 YYNGEE. With 0 bases removed from V and 5 bases from J, the gap between germline ends came to 9 bases. CDR3 length: 13 amino acids. CDR3 in amino acids: CASSVGQGNEQYF. The CDR3 DNA is TGTGCCAGCAGCGTAGGTCAGGGAAACGAGCAGTACTTC.

This chain uses TRBV30 with TRBJ1-1; D is perhaps TRBD1 (5 bases). Looked up from germline, CDR1 is GTSNPN and CDR2 is SVGIG (reference sequence). This CDR3 is built from 14 residues. V was trimmed by 2 bases and J by 1 base, leaving 11 bases between them. The CDR3 region has the DNA TGTGCCTGGAGTAGGGGTCAGAAGAACACTGAAGCTTTCTTT. Protein: CAWSRGQKNTEAFF.

J is TRBJ2-1 and V is TRBV4-3; TRBD2 agrees at 15 bases. Germline assignment: CDR1 LGHNA and CDR2 YSLEER. CDR3 size: 15 residues. J lost 9 bases, V lost 4 bases, and 4 bases had no gene match. Written as DNA, the CDR3 is TGCGCCAGCAGCCCCGGACTAGCGGGGGGGGGTGAGCAGTTCTTC. It codes for CASSPGLAGGGEQFF.

This clone occurred once. The J gene is TRBJ1-2, the V gene TRBV6-1; 7 nucleotides agree with TRBD1. The length of the CDR3 is 15 residues. Trimming removed 3 bases from V and 4 bases from J; junction bases left unmatched: 8. The germline gives CDR1 MNHNS, CDR2 SASEGT. CDR3 nucleotide sequence: TGTGCCAGCAGTGAGGACAGGACCAATACCTATGGCTACACCTTC. The encoded protein is CASSEDRTNTYGYTF.

The chain combines TRBV6-1 with TRBJ2-7; D call uncertain. The CDR3 is 11 residues long. Germline V gives CDR1 MNHNS, CDR2 SASEGT. V was trimmed by 11 bases and J by 6 bases, leaving 14 bases between them. In DNA, the CDR3 is TGTGCCGCTCCCGTAGGTGGCGAGCAGTACTTC. It yields the protein CAAPVGGEQYF.

On this clone: This CDR3 is also generated by other DNA sequences in the sample. The V call is TRBV5-1, the J call TRBJ1-4; 8 nucleotides agree with TRBD1. The germline V gene encodes CDR1 SGHRS and CDR2 YFSETQ. The CDR3 consists of 14 residues. The ends lost 3 bases at V and 8 bases at J; junction bases unmatched: 6. The CDR3 is CASSSGQGGEKLFF. The DNA of the CDR3 is TGCGCCAGCAGCTCCGGACAGGGAGGGGAAAAACTGTTTTTT.

This rearrangement joins TRBV6-4 to TRBJ1-4, with D perhaps matching TRBD1 (6 bases). Germline assignment: CDR1 MRHNA and CDR2 SNTAGT. Trimming pared 4 bases from V and 7 bases from J, leaving 10 bases between. The CDR3 has 13 residues. The CDR3 bases are TGTGCCAGCAGTGTTGAGGGGGGTGAAAAACTGTTTTTT. Its protein is CASSVEGGEKLFF.

This chain connects TRBV19 to TRBJ2-7, with D perhaps matching TRBD1 (6 bases). Trimming pared 1 base from V and 3 bases from J, leaving 13 bases between. CDR3 length: 15 amino acids. CDR1 and CDR2 (germline): LNHDA, SQIVND (reference sequence). The CDR3 DNA follows: TGTGCCAGTAGTATAGGTGGGACAAGTCTCTACGAGCAGTACTTC. Translated: CASSIGGTSLYEQYF.

J is TRBJ2-2 and V is TRBV9; the D gene is possibly TRBD1 (6 bases). Trimming took 0 bases from V and 5 from J, leaving 11 bases between them. The CDR3 extends over 15 amino acids. Per the germline V gene, CDR1 is SGDLS and CDR2 is YYNGEE. The CDR3 DNA follows: TGTGCCAGCAGCGTAGGACAGGTTGAAACCGGGGAGCTGTTTTTT. Translation: CASSVGQVETGELFF.

This clone is a singleton in its sample. This chain uses TRBV28 with TRBJ1-2, with TRBD1 as a possible D gene (5 bases). In germline, CDR1 is MDHEN, CDR2 SYDVKM. CDR3 length: 13 amino acids. Between the trimmed V and J ends, which lost 0 bases and 8 bases, there was a span of 10 bases. CDR3 sequence reads: CASSLWDILGYTF. The CDR3 DNA sequence: TGTGCCAGCAGTTTATGGGACATCCTCGGCTACACCTTC.

This clone was recorded a few times. The chain has TRBV6-6 and TRBJ1-1; 7 bases line up with TRBD1. The CDR3 contains 13 residues. CDR1 and CDR2 from the germline V gene are MNHNY and SVGAGI (reference sequence). The ends lost 7 bases at V and 0 bases at J; junction bases unmatched: 2. CDR3 sequence reads: CASKTGVNTEAFF. The DNA for the CDR3 is TGTGCCAGCAAAACAGGGGTGAACACTGAAGCTTTCTTT.

This clone was found once. CDR3 coding DNA: TGTGCCAGCAGTGATCCAAGGGGAAAGAGGGGTGAAAAACTGTTTTTT. It translates to CASSDPRGKRGEKLFF. This chain connects TRBV2 to TRBJ1-4; tentatively, D is TRBD1 (5 bases). The CDR3 spans 16 residues. Germline V gives CDR1 SNHLY, CDR2 FYNNEI. Between the trimmed V and J ends, which lost 3 bases and 7 bases, there was a span of 18 bases.

The chain couples TRBV25-1 to TRBJ2-3; TRBD2 matches at 8 bases. With 3 bases clipped from V and 7 bases from J, the junction kept 15 bases outside the gene matches. CDR1 MGHDK and CDR2 SYGVNS come from the germline V gene. This CDR3 has 17 residues. The CDR3 region has the DNA TGTGCCAGCAGTGACCAGACCGGGGGCGGGGGGCCGTATACGCAGTATTTT. Translating gives CASSDQTGGGGPYTQYF.

The chain has TRBV19 and TRBJ2-1; TRBD1 aligns across 8 bases. J was trimmed by 8 bases and V by 10 bases; bases with no gene match: 10. In germline, CDR1 is LNHDA, CDR2 SQIVND (reference sequence). This CDR3 is built from 13 residues. The DNA of the CDR3 is TGTGCCACCGGGACAGGACGTTGGGATGAGCAGTTCTTC. Translated, it gives CATGTGRWDEQFF. Drawing the rest from reference TRBV19 and TRBJ2-1, the complete variable domain is DGGITQSPKYLFRKEGQNVTLSCEQNLNHDAMYWYRQDPGQGLRLIYYSQIVNDFQKGDIAEGYSVSREKKESFPLTVTSAQKNPTAFYLCATGTGRWDEQFFGPGTRLTVL.

The rearrangement uses TRBV4-1 and TRBJ1-4; D uncertain. Per the germline V gene, CDR1 is MGHRA and CDR2 is YSYEKL. Deletions cut 0 bases from V and 4 bases from J, with 9 bases between. The CDR3 runs to 15 residues. CDR3 region: CASSQEGQHNEKLFF. Written as DNA, the CDR3 is TGCGCCAGCAGCCAAGAAGGGCAGCATAATGAAAAACTGTTTTTT.

This chain joins TRBV30 and TRBJ2-5; 9 bases agree with TRBD1. CDR1 is GTSNPN, CDR2 SVGIG, per germline (reference sequence). This CDR3 contains 15 residues. Trimming cost V 4 bases and J 1 base; bases outside gene matches: 7. The CDR3 loop reads CAWTSGQGPQETQYF. The CDR3 DNA sequence: TGTGCCTGGACCTCAGGACAGGGGCCCCAAGAGACCCAGTACTTC.

The gene calls are TRBV2 and TRBJ2-7; TRBD2 is a possible D gene (5 bases). This CDR3 has 14 amino acids. The germline CDR1 and CDR2 sequences are SNHLY and FYNNEI. V shed 5 bases and J shed 1 base, with 12 bases lying between them. CDR3 nucleotide sequence: TGTGCCAGCAGTCTAGCTGACCTTTCCTACGAGCAGTACTTC. Encoded protein: CASSLADLSYEQYF.

The chain recombines TRBV12-2 with TRBJ1-6. TRBV12-2 is tagged as a pseudogene. This CDR3 is 17 amino acids long. The CDR3 loop is CASRFGTSGTYNSPLHF. DNA for the CDR3: TGTGCAAGTCGCTTCGGGACTTCAGGAACTTATAATTCACCCCTCCACTTT.

The chain has TRBV18 and TRBJ2-7; 7 nucleotides line up with TRBD1. CDR1 KGHSH and CDR2 LQKENI come from the germline V gene. This CDR3 has 15 residues. The J segment lost 2 bases and the V segment lost 2 bases, leaving 6 bases of the junction unmatched. The CDR3, as DNA: TGTGCCAGCTCACCAGGGCTGGGACAGACCTACGAGCAGTACTTC. It codes for CASSPGLGQTYEQYF.

This clone came up once. The CDR3 spells CASSLAGADRNEQFF. Here the CDR3 DNA reads TGCGCCAGCAGCTTGGCGGGGGCCGATAGGAATGAGCAGTTCTTC. The chain links TRBV5-1 to TRBJ2-1; D may correspond to TRBD1 or TRBD2 (6 bases each). This CDR3 has 15 amino acids. Per the germline V gene, CDR1 is SGHRS and CDR2 is YFSETQ. V was shortened by 0 bases and J by 7 bases, with 14 bases between the two germline ends.

V gene TRBV7-6 combines with J gene TRBJ2-3; maybe TRBD1 (5 bases). The CDR3 is 16 residues long. The germline CDR1 and CDR2 sequences are SGHVS and FNYEAQ. V dropped 5 bases and J dropped 6 bases, with 21 bases sitting between them. The CDR3 nucleotides are TGTGCCAGCAGCCAAGGCGATATAGGGGTTAGGGATACGCAGTATTTT. Protein: CASSQGDIGVRDTQYF.

Turning to this clone: Other DNA sequences in this specimen translate into the identical CDR3. The rearrangement links TRBV18 to TRBJ2-5; no firm D call. V lost 6 bases to trimming and J lost 0 bases, with 5 bases between them. This CDR3 is 12 amino acids long. CDR1 KGHSH and CDR2 LQKENI come from the germline V gene. The DNA for the CDR3 is TGTGCCAGCTCCTTGTACCAAGAGACCCAGTACTTC. This gives the protein CASSLYQETQYF.

V is TRBV5-1 and J is TRBJ1-5; D gene uncertain. The germline gives CDR1 SGHRS, CDR2 YFSETQ. The V and J ends lost 4 bases and 4 bases respectively, with 15 bases between them. The CDR3 is 15 residues long. The DNA for the CDR3 is TGCGCCAGCAGCAGCATAGGGCAGGCAAATCAGCCCCAGCATTTT. This codes for CASSSIGQANQPQHF.